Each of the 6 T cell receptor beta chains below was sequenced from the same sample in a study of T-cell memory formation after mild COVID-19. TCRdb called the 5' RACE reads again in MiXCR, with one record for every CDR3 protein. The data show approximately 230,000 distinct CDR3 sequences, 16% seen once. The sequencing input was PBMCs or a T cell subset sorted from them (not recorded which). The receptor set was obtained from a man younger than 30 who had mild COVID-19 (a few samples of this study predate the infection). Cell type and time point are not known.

The CDR3 DNA reads TGTGCCAGCAGTTTAGGAATAGAGGGTTCACCCCTCCACTTT. This codes for CASSLGIEGSPLHF. This rearrangement joins TRBV12-3 or TRBV12-4 to TRBJ1-6; D call uncertain. V lost 1 base to trimming and J lost 9 bases, with 10 bases between them. The CDR3 sequence is 14 residues long.

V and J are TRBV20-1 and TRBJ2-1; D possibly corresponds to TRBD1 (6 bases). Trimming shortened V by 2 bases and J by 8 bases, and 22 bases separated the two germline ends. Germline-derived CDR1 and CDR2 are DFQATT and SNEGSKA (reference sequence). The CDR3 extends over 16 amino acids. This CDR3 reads CSARSSRGTDFDEQFF. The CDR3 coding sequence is TGCAGTGCTAGATCGAGCAGGGGAACGGATTTCGATGAGCAGTTCTTC.

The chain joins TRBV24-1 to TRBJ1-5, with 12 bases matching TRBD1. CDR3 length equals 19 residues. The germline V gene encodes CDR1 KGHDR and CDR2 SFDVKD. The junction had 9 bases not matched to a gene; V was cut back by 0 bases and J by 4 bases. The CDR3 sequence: CATSDLPGTGGRRNQPQHF. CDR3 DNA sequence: TGTGCCACCAGTGATTTGCCAGGGACAGGGGGCAGGAGGAATCAGCCCCAGCATTTT.

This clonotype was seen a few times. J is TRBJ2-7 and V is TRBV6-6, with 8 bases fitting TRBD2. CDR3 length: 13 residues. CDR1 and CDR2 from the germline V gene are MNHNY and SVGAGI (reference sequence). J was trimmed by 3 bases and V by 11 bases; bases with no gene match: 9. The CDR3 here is CAGARGGNYEQYF. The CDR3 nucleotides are TGTGCCGGGGCACGGGGGGGAAACTACGAGCAGTACTTC.

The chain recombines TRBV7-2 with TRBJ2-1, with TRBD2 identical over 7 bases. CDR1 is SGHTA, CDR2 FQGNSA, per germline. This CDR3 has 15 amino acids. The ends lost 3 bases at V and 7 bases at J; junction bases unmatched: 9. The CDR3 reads CASSFYTGGGNEQFF. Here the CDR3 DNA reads TGTGCCAGCAGCTTCTACACAGGCGGGGGAAATGAGCAGTTCTTC.

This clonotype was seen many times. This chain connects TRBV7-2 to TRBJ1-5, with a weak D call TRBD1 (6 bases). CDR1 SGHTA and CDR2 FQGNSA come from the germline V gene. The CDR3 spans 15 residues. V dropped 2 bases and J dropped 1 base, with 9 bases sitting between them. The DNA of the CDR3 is TGTGCCAGCAGCTTAACAGGGAGAAGCAATCAGCCCCAGCATTTT. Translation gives CASSLTGRSNQPQHF.